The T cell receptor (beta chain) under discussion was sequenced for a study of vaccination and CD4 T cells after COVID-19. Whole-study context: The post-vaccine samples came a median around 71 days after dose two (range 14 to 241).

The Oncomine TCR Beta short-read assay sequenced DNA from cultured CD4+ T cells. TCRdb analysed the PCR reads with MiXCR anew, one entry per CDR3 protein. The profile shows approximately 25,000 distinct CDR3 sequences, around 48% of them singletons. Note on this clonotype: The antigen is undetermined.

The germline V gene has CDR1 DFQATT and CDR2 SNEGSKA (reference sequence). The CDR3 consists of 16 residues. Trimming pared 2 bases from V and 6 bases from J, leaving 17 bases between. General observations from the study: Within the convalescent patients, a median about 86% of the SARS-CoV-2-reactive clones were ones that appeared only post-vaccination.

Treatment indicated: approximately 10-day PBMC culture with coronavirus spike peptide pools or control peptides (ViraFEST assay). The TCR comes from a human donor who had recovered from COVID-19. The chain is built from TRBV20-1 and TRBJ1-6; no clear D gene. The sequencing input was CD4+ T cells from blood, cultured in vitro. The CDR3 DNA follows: TGCAGTGCTAGACCAATCGGACTGCAACGTAATTCACCCCTCCACTTT. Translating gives CSARPIGLQRNSPLHF.